These T cell receptor beta chains were read from a single sample in a study of blood T cells in healthy people across ages. From the 5' RACE reads, TCRdb called clonotypes with MiXCR, one entry per CDR3 protein. The table includes more than 1 million distinct CDR3 sequences, under 55% detected once. The sequencing input was blood. The origin of the receptors is a woman aged 55-69 years in good health. Each CDR3 is given with its conserved first and last residue. The D gene is left open where the match is weak. Rows give clone size only sometimes, using once, few, many, or a class for an expanded clone.

clone_size,v_call,j_call,d_call,cdr3_nt,cdr3_aa
few,TRBV9,TRBJ2-5,TRBD2,TGTGCCAGCAGCGTAGCCGGACTAGGAGGGTTTGAGACCCAGTACTTC,CASSVAGLGGFETQYF
few,TRBV20-1,TRBJ2-1,TRBD2,TGCAGTGCTAGCCTAGCGGGAGGGCAGTTCTTC,CSASLAGGQFF
-,TRBV12-3/TRBV12-4,TRBJ1-5,-,TGTGCCAGCAGTTTTAGGGGAGGCAATCAGCCCCAGCATTTT,CASSFRGGNQPQHF
few,TRBV7-3,TRBJ1-4,-,TGTGCCAGCAGCCAGATGGGACCGCATAATGAAAAACTGTTTTTT,CASSQMGPHNEKLFF
-,TRBV5-1,TRBJ1-1,-,TGCGCCAGCAGAGCCGGACGGATGAACACTGAAGCTTTCTTT,CASRAGRMNTEAFF
-,TRBV2,TRBJ1-5,TRBD1,TGTGCCAGCAGTTTACGGGACAGGGGGCGTTTTCAGCCCCAGCATTTT,CASSLRDRGRFQPQHF
-,TRBV11-1,TRBJ2-7,-,TGTGCCAGCAGTCCTACCCAATCCGAGCAGTACTTC,CASSPTQSEQYF
few,TRBV6-5,TRBJ2-3,-,TGTGCCAGCAGTTACTCGAACAGGGATCAAGATGGCACAGATACGCAGTATTTT,CASSYSNRDQDGTDTQYF
few,TRBV27,TRBJ2-7,-,TGTGCCAGCAGTTTAAGGGACAAGAATTACGAGCAGTACTTC,CASSLRDKNYEQYF
few,TRBV29-1,TRBJ2-5,TRBD1,TGCAGCGTCGTGGGACAGGCGGAGGAGACCCAGTACTTC,CSVVGQAEETQYF
-,TRBV29-1,TRBJ2-5,TRBD2,TGCGGCGTTGATATCGGGGGGTTAGCTTCGGAGACCCAGTACTTC,CGVDIGGLASETQYF
-,TRBV7-6,TRBJ2-3,-,TGTGCCAGCAGCTTAGTACCAGCCAGCACAGATACGCAGTATTTT,CASSLVPASTDTQYF
-,TRBV9,TRBJ2-3,TRBD2,TGTGCCAGCAGCCCATTAGCGGGAGTTGGCTCAGATACGCAGTATTTT,CASSPLAGVGSDTQYF
-,TRBV7-9,TRBJ2-3,TRBD2,TGTGCCAGCAGCTCGCTCAATAGCGGGTTGCTGCCAGATACGCAGTATTTT,CASSSLNSGLLPDTQYF
few,TRBV5-1,TRBJ1-6,-,TGCGCCAGCAGCTCCTCTCAGGGGAATAATTCACCCCTCCACTTT,CASSSSQGNNSPLHF
few,TRBV24-1,TRBJ2-1,TRBD1,TGTGCCACCAGTGACTCGAGTCCGGCCTTGACAGGGATCAATAGCTACAATGAGCAGTTCTTC,CATSDSSPALTGINSYNEQFF
-,TRBV5-1,TRBJ2-5,-,TGCGCCAGCAGCTTGGAACTAGCCAACAATGAGCAGTACTTC,CASSLELANNEQYF
-,TRBV10-3,TRBJ2-3,-,TGTGCCATCAGTGGAACCCAGGGAAATACGCAGTATTTT,CAISGTQGNTQYF
few,TRBV6-2/TRBV6-3,TRBJ2-1,TRBD2,TGTGCCAGCAGTTACCCGGGACTAGCCTACAATGAGCAGTTCTTC,CASSYPGLAYNEQFF
-,TRBV7-9,TRBJ2-1,-,TGTGCCAGCAGCGCGCAGGGAGTCGGCAATGAGCAGTTCTTC,CASSAQGVGNEQFF
-,TRBV6-5,TRBJ1-1,TRBD1,TGTGCCAGCAGTTACTGGACAGGGGCGACTGAAGCTTTCTTT,CASSYWTGATEAFF
-,TRBV4-1,TRBJ2-7,-,TGCGCCAGCAGCCAAGATGCATTCTCCTACGAGCAGTACTTC,CASSQDAFSYEQYF
-,TRBV5-5,TRBJ2-5,TRBD1,TGTGCCAGCAGCTTCGGGACAGGGTCTTTACAAGAGACCCAGTACTTC,CASSFGTGSLQETQYF
-,TRBV27,TRBJ2-3,-,TGTGCCAGCAGTTTTAGCCCTGCGGATACGCAGTATTTT,CASSFSPADTQYF
-,TRBV18,TRBJ2-5,-,TGTGCCAGCTCACCACGGCAGGGGGGCTCAGAGACCCAGTACTTC,CASSPRQGGSETQYF
-,TRBV7-2,TRBJ2-3,-,TGTGCCAGCAGCATGAATACAGATACGCAGTATTTT,CASSMNTDTQYF
-,TRBV20-1,TRBJ2-5,-,TGCAGTGCTAGCGGGGCATCATCGGAGACCCAGTACTTC,CSASGASSETQYF
-,TRBV27,TRBJ1-2,-,TGTGCCAGCGGACCTTTTAACTATGGCTACACCTTC,CASGPFNYGYTF
-,TRBV9,TRBJ2-7,TRBD2,TGTGCCAGCACCCTTAGCGGGACTTCACACGAGCAGTACTTC,CASTLSGTSHEQYF
few,TRBV6-5,TRBJ2-7,-,TGTGCCAGCACCGGAGGAGGTTACGAGCAGTACTTC,CASTGGGYEQYF
few,TRBV2,TRBJ2-7,-,TGTGCCAGCAGGCCGGGACCGTCACGGGAGCAGTACTTC,CASRPGPSREQYF
-,TRBV7-8,TRBJ1-4,-,TGTGCCAGCAGCTTAGTTATGGAGGACGAAAAACTGTTTTTT,CASSLVMEDEKLFF
-,TRBV9,TRBJ2-3,-,TGTGCCAGCAGCGTAGCCCCCCTCACAGATACGCAGTATTTT,CASSVAPLTDTQYF
-,TRBV24-1,TRBJ2-7,-,TGTGCCACCAGTGAGGAGGGGTCCTCGGGGGAGCAGTACTTC,CATSEEGSSGEQYF
-,TRBV7-2,TRBJ2-3,-,TGTGCCAGCAACGAGGGGTGGGGGAGCAGCACAGATACGCAGTATTTT,CASNEGWGSSTDTQYF
-,TRBV27,TRBJ2-2,TRBD1,TGTGCCAGCAGTCCGGACAGGTCCTACACCGGGGAGCTGTTTTTT,CASSPDRSYTGELFF
-,TRBV7-9,TRBJ1-3,-,TGTGCCAGCAGCTTAGTAGGGGAAGGAAACACCATATATTTT,CASSLVGEGNTIYF
-,TRBV12-3/TRBV12-4,TRBJ2-7,TRBD2,TGTGCCAGCAGTTTCGGGGGGGGCCTAGACTACGAGCAGTACTTC,CASSFGGGLDYEQYF
-,TRBV15,TRBJ2-7,-,TGCGCCACCAGCAGAGATTCAGGGGCGGGGGTTGAGCAGTACTTC,CATSRDSGAGVEQYF
few,TRBV9,TRBJ2-1,-,TGTGCCAGCAGCGTAGTTCAGGGACCCTACAATGAGCAGTTCTTC,CASSVVQGPYNEQFF
-,TRBV20-1,TRBJ2-3,TRBD1,TGCAGTGCTACCCCGACAGGGGGAAGAGCAGATACGCAGTATTTT,CSATPTGGRADTQYF
-,TRBV5-1,TRBJ2-3,-,TGCGCCAGCAGGCAAGGTACAGGGGATACGCAGTATTTT,CASRQGTGDTQYF
-,TRBV27,TRBJ1-2,-,TGTGCCAGCAGTGGGGGACTCCTTCATGGCTACACCTTC,CASSGGLLHGYTF
-,TRBV12-3/TRBV12-4,TRBJ2-7,-,TGTGCCAGCAGGCCCGGACAGTTTGGGACCTACGAGCAGTACTTC,CASRPGQFGTYEQYF
-,TRBV12-3/TRBV12-4,TRBJ2-1,-,TGTGCCAGCAGTTTAACCACCTCCTACAATGAGCAGTTCTTC,CASSLTTSYNEQFF
many,TRBV29-1,TRBJ2-1,TRBD1,TGCAGCGCATCCGGGGACAGGGACGCTGGATCCAATGAGCAGTTCTTC,CSASGDRDAGSNEQFF
few,TRBV28,TRBJ2-3,-,TGTGCCAGCAGTTCCCCAGGGGCGGACGGCACAGATACGCAGTATTTT,CASSSPGADGTDTQYF
-,TRBV12-3/TRBV12-4,TRBJ2-1,TRBD2,TGTGCCAGCAGTTCCCGGGGGGCCGGGACTAGCGGGAGCCTGCACAATGAGCAGTTCTTC,CASSSRGAGTSGSLHNEQFF
few,TRBV5-1,TRBJ2-4,-,TGCGCCAGCAGCCCCCCAGGGGACGCCAAAAACATTCAGTACTTC,CASSPPGDAKNIQYF
few,TRBV7-9,TRBJ2-1,TRBD2,TGTGCCAGCAGCTTAATGGCGGGAGACTACAATGAGCAGTTCTTC,CASSLMAGDYNEQFF
once,TRBV20-1,TRBJ2-5,TRBD2,TGCAGTGCTATGCCTCCTAGCGGGAGGCTAGAGACCCAGTACTTC,CSAMPPSGRLETQYF
once,TRBV6-4,TRBJ2-5,TRBD2,TGTGCCAGCAGTGTGGGGATGGCGGGAGGGCCCAATGAGCAGTACTTC,CASSVGMAGGPNEQYF
-,TRBV3-1,TRBJ2-1,TRBD1,TGTGCCAGCAGCCCTAAGACAGGGGGCATTGAGCAGTTCTTC,CASSPKTGGIEQFF
-,TRBV15,TRBJ2-3,TRBD2,TGTGCCACCAGCAGAGTCGGGCGGGAGGCCCTAAGCACAGATACGCAGTATTTT,CATSRVGREALSTDTQYF
-,TRBV7-8,TRBJ2-4,-,TGTGCCAGCAGCTACAACCCAGCAGGGGCCAAAAACATTCAGTACTTC,CASSYNPAGAKNIQYF